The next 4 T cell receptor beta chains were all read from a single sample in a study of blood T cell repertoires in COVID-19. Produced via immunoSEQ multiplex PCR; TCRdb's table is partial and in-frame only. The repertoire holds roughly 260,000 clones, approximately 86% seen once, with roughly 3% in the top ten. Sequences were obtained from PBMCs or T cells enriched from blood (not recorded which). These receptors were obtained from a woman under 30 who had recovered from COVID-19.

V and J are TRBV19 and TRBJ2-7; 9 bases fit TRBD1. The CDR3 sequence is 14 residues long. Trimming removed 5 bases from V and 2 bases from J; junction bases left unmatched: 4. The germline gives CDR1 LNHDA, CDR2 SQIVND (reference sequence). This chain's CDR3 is CASSSRQGAYEQYF. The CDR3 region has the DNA TGTGCCAGTAGTTCCCGACAGGGGGCCTACGAGCAGTACTTC.

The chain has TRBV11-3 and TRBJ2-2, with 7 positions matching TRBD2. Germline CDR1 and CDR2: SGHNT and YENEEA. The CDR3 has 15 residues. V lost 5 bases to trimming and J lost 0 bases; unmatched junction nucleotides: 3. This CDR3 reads CASSLRGTNTGELFF. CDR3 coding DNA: TGTGCCAGCAGCCTGCGGGGGACGAACACCGGGGAGCTGTTTTTT.

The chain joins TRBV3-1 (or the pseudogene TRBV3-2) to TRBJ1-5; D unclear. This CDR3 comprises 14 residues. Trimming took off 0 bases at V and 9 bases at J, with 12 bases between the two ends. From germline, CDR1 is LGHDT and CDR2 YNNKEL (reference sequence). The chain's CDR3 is CASSQDPRHRPQHF. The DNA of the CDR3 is TGTGCCAGCAGCCAAGATCCCAGGCATCGGCCCCAGCATTTT.

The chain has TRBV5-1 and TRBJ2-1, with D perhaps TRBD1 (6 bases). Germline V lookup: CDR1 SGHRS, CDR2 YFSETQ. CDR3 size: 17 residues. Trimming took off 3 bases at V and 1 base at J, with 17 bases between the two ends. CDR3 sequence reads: CASSSGSQGFSYNEQFF. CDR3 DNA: TGCGCCAGCAGCTCGGGATCGCAGGGGTTTTCCTACAATGAGCAGTTCTTC.